The rows below give T cell receptor beta chains drawn from one sample of a study of blood T cell repertoires in COVID-19. Method: immunoSEQ multiplex PCR; TCRdb's copy keeps in-frame clones and lacks some. The repertoire includes about 300,000 clones, approximately 85% of them detected once, and around 2.1% sits in the top ten. Material for sequencing was PBMCs or T cells enriched from blood (not recorded which). The receptors stem from a man aged 25-45 years who had recovered from COVID-19. The CDR3 runs from the conserved cysteine through the conserved F or W. A D gene is named only where the DNA matches it firmly. Clone sizes are given selectively: once, few, many, or a class where the clone is expanded.

size: -
D: -
V: TRBV29-1
J: TRBJ2-7
CDR3: CSVGQASSYEQYF
DNA: TGCAGCGTTGGACAGGCTAGCTCCTACGAGCAGTACTTC

size: -
D: -
V: TRBV6-5
J: TRBJ2-6
CDR3: CASSYVAGGANVLTF
DNA: TGTGCCAGCAGTTACGTTGCAGGTGGGGCCAACGTCCTGACTTTC

size: -
D: -
V: TRBV11-3
J: TRBJ2-7
CDR3: CASSLESSWTELSYEQYF
DNA: TGTGCCAGCAGCTTAGAATCGTCGTGGACAGAACTGTCCTACGAGCAGTACTTC

size: -
D: TRBD1
V: TRBV7-9
J: TRBJ2-3
CDR3: CASSLGQESTDTQYF
DNA: TGTGCCAGCAGCTTGGGACAGGAGAGCACAGATACGCAGTATTTT

size: -
D: TRBD2
V: TRBV7-2
J: TRBJ2-7
CDR3: CASSLGPPSGGSYEQYF
DNA: TGTGCCAGCAGCTTAGGGCCTCCTAGCGGGGGGTCCTACGAGCAGTACTTC

size: -
D: -
V: TRBV9
J: TRBJ2-2
CDR3: CASSSQGTGELFF
DNA: TGTGCCAGCAGTTCACAGGGTACCGGGGAGCTGTTTTTT

size: -
D: TRBD2
V: TRBV2
J: TRBJ2-3
CDR3: CASVAGGTDTQYF
DNA: TGTGCCAGCGTAGCGGGGGGCACAGATACGCAGTATTTT

size: -
D: -
V: TRBV10-2
J: TRBJ1-5
CDR3: CASGEGQPQHF
DNA: TGCGCCAGCGGGGAGGGTCAGCCCCAGCATTTT

size: -
D: -
V: TRBV19
J: TRBJ2-5
CDR3: CASRGALQETQYF
DNA: TGTGCCAGCCGGGGGGCGCTCCAAGAGACCCAGTACTTC

size: -
D: TRBD1
V: TRBV10-2
J: TRBJ1-1
CDR3: CASKGTGMNTEAFF
DNA: TGCGCCAGCAAGGGGACAGGGATGAACACTGAAGCTTTCTTT

size: -
D: -
V: TRBV19
J: TRBJ2-7
CDR3: CASSVDRLPTEQYF
DNA: TGTGCCAGTAGTGTCGACAGACTTCCCACGGAGCAGTACTTC

size: -
D: TRBD1
V: TRBV11-1
J: TRBJ2-1
CDR3: CASSPGTGHYNEQFF
DNA: TGTGCCAGCAGCCCCGGGACAGGGCACTACAATGAGCAGTTCTTC

size: -
D: -
V: TRBV11-2
J: TRBJ1-2
CDR3: CASSSQGLLYGYTF
DNA: TGTGCCAGCAGCTCCCAGGGTCTCCTCTATGGCTACACCTTC

size: -
D: -
V: TRBV9
J: TRBJ1-2
CDR3: CASSGGVSYGYTF
DNA: TGTGCCAGCAGCGGGGGGGTTTCCTATGGCTACACCTTC

size: -
D: -
V: TRBV7-2
J: TRBJ1-1
CDR3: CASSLVTGQNTEAFF
DNA: TGTGCCAGCAGCTTAGTTACAGGCCAGAACACTGAAGCTTTCTTT

size: -
D: TRBD1
V: TRBV30
J: TRBJ1-2
CDR3: CACRTGGLGGYTF
DNA: TGTGCCTGTAGAACAGGGGGATTAGGTGGCTACACCTTC

size: -
D: TRBD1
V: TRBV5-1
J: TRBJ2-5
CDR3: CASCYGQGGETQYF
DNA: TGCGCCAGCTGTTACGGACAGGGCGGGGAGACCCAGTACTTC

size: -
D: TRBD1
V: TRBV9
J: TRBJ1-2
CDR3: CASSVTPDRGSDDGYTF
DNA: TGTGCCAGCAGCGTAACGCCTGACAGGGGTAGTGATGATGGCTACACCTTC

size: -
D: TRBD1
V: TRBV4-2
J: TRBJ1-2
CDR3: CASSRRDSRNLYGYTF
DNA: TGTGCCAGCAGCCGCCGGGACAGCCGAAACCTCTATGGCTACACCTTC

size: few
D: -
V: TRBV25-1
J: TRBJ1-3
CDR3: CASRAWTASGNTIYF
DNA: TGTGCCAGCAGAGCCTGGACAGCCTCTGGAAACACCATATATTTT

size: -
D: TRBD1
V: TRBV27
J: TRBJ1-5
CDR3: CASRTGGAGQPQHF
DNA: TGTGCCAGCAGGACAGGGGGCGCCGGGCAGCCCCAGCATTTT

size: -
D: TRBD2
V: TRBV6-2/TRBV6-3
J: TRBJ2-2
CDR3: CASSSQTSGGANTGELFF
DNA: TGTGCCAGCAGTTCCCAGACTAGCGGGGGGGCGAACACCGGGGAGCTGTTTTTT

size: -
D: TRBD1
V: TRBV6-6
J: TRBJ1-6
CDR3: CASSAQGFSSPLHF
DNA: TGTGCCAGCAGCGCACAGGGGTTTAGTTCACCCCTCCACTTT

size: -
D: TRBD2
V: TRBV19
J: TRBJ2-1
CDR3: CASTPGLAGNEQFF
DNA: TGTGCCAGTACCCCGGGACTAGCAGGAAATGAGCAGTTCTTC

size: -
D: TRBD1
V: TRBV7-6
J: TRBJ2-5
CDR3: CASSLIRDRSRGETQYF
DNA: TGTGCCAGCAGCTTAATTCGGGACAGAAGTCGCGGGGAGACCCAGTACTTC

size: -
D: -
V: TRBV19
J: TRBJ1-2
CDR3: CASSINPGQIYGYTF
DNA: TGTGCCAGTAGTATTAATCCGGGACAAATCTATGGCTACACCTTC

size: few
D: -
V: TRBV19
J: TRBJ1-2
CDR3: CASSPTRTYGYTF
DNA: TGTGCCAGTAGTCCAACCCGGACATACGGCTACACCTTC

size: once
D: TRBD2
V: TRBV18
J: TRBJ2-3
CDR3: CASSPLGGGSTDTQYF
DNA: TGTGCCAGCTCACCACTGGGCGGGGGAAGCACAGATACGCAGTATTTT

size: -
D: TRBD1
V: TRBV6-5
J: TRBJ2-7
CDR3: CASSYGTGAIYEQYF
DNA: TGTGCCAGCAGTTACGGGACAGGGGCCATCTACGAGCAGTACTTC

size: -
D: TRBD1
V: TRBV9
J: TRBJ1-2
CDR3: CASSVSRGRSGYTF
DNA: TGTGCCAGCAGCGTTAGCAGGGGGCGAAGTGGCTACACCTTC

size: -
D: TRBD2
V: TRBV3-1/TRBV3-2
J: TRBJ2-2
CDR3: CASSQLAGAPRTGELFF
DNA: TGTGCCAGCAGCCAACTAGCGGGGGCCCCCCGGACCGGGGAGCTGTTTTTT

size: -
D: -
V: TRBV2
J: TRBJ1-6
CDR3: CASSYDTGYNSPLHF
DNA: TGTGCCAGCAGTTATGACACCGGCTATAATTCACCCCTCCACTTT

size: -
D: TRBD2
V: TRBV9
J: TRBJ2-1
CDR3: CASSLRTSGGDYNEQFF
DNA: TGTGCCAGCAGCCTCCGGACTAGCGGGGGAGATTACAATGAGCAGTTCTTC

size: -
D: TRBD1
V: TRBV11-2
J: TRBJ1-2
CDR3: CASSSTRGSGSTNYGYTF
DNA: TGTGCCAGCAGCTCTACCAGGGGGAGTGGGAGCACTAACTATGGCTACACCTTC

size: -
D: -
V: TRBV2
J: TRBJ1-5
CDR3: CASRYTSQPQHF
DNA: TGTGCCAGCAGATACACCTCTCAGCCCCAGCATTTT